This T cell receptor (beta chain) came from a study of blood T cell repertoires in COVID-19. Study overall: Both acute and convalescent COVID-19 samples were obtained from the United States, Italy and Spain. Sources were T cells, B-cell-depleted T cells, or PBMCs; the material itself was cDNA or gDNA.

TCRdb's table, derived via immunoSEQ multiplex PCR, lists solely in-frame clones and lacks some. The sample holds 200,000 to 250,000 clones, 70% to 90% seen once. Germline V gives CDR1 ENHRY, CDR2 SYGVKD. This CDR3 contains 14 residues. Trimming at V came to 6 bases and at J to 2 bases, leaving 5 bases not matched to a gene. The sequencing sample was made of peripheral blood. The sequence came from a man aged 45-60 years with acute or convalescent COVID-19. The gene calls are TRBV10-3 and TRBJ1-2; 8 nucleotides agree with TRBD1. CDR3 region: CAISLGQENYGYTF. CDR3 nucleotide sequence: TGTGCCATCAGCTTGGGACAGGAGAACTATGGCTACACCTTC.